This T cell receptor beta chain came from a study of blood T cell repertoires in COVID-19. Study summary: Material from acute and convalescent COVID-19 was sourced from the United States, Italy and Spain.

Study processing details: Using reference gene primer amplification, nucleated cell counts were estimated. Assay used: immunoSEQ multiplex PCR; TCRdb lists only in-frame clones, some missing. The DNA gave D and trimming, while V, J and clone size come from that table. The sample contains 250,000 to 300,000 clones, roughly nine tenths of which appear only once. The cohort comprised adults aged about 18 to 100 years residing in 20 to 25 US areas. The clonotype comes from a human donor in a cohort exposed to, infected with or recovered from COVID-19 (not recorded which). The donor label of this sample is uncertain. Sequencing was performed on PBMCs or T cells enriched from blood (not recorded which).

CDR3 nucleotide sequence: TGTGCCACCAGTGCGTCCGACAGCGACTATGGCTACACCTTC. It yields the protein CATSASDSDYGYTF. V is TRBV24-1 and J is TRBJ1-2; perhaps TRBD1 as D (5 bases). Germline V gene lookup returns CDR1 KGHDR and CDR2 SFDVKD. Trimming shortened V by 5 bases and J by 3 bases, and 12 bases separated the two germline ends. The CDR3 extends over 14 amino acids.